These T cell receptor beta chains were read from a single sample in a study of cytomegalovirus exposure and HLA in healthy donors. Sequencing was performed with immunoSEQ multiplex PCR; in TCRdb, only in-frame clones are kept and a portion is missing. Among about 130,000 clones listed, under 20% were seen once. Source material: PBMCs. These receptors all stem from a female donor in good health and CMV-seropositive. The CDR3 runs from the conserved cysteine through the conserved F or W. The D gene is left open where the match is weak. Clone size is shown for a subset of rows, as once, few, many or a class of expanded clone.

clone_size j_call d_call v_call cdr3_aa cdr3_nt
NA TRBJ1-4 NA TRBV28 CASSLLRPTEEKLFF TGTGCCAGCAGTTTATTAAGACCCACGGAGGAAAAACTGTTTTTT
NA TRBJ1-1 NA TRBV29-1 CSVEVLPGEAFF TGCAGCGTTGAAGTTCTGCCAGGTGAAGCTTTCTTT
few TRBJ2-2 NA TRBV5-1 CASSLAAENTGELFF TGCGCCAGCAGCTTGGCGGCGGAGAACACCGGGGAGCTGTTTTTT
NA TRBJ2-7 NA TRBV29-1 CSVEEGGHDSYEQYF TGCAGCGTTGAAGAGGGTGGACACGACTCCTACGAGCAGTACTTC
NA TRBJ1-1 NA TRBV7-2 CASSLRPGPNTEAFF TGTGCCAGCAGCCTACGACCGGGTCCGAACACTGAAGCTTTCTTT
NA TRBJ1-1 NA TRBV28 CASSFRDKAEAFF TGTGCCAGCAGTTTCCGGGACAAGGCTGAAGCTTTCTTT
NA TRBJ2-4 NA TRBV15 CATSSQGGMAKNIQYF TGTGCCACCAGCAGCCAGGGGGGAATGGCCAAAAACATTCAGTACTTC
few TRBJ2-7 TRBD2 TRBV6-5 CASSWTSGYEQYF TGTGCCAGCAGTTGGACTAGCGGCTACGAGCAGTACTTC
NA TRBJ1-2 TRBD1 TRBV27 CASSILQGNLFYGYTF TGTGCCAGCAGTATACTACAGGGGAATCTCTTCTATGGCTACACCTTC
few TRBJ1-5 TRBD1 TRBV5-8 CASSLGTGTGNQPQHF TGTGCCAGCAGCTTGGGAACCGGGACAGGGAATCAGCCCCAGCATTTT
few TRBJ2-5 TRBD2 TRBV6-1 CASSAMDLAGGSQETQYF TGTGCCAGCAGTGCTATGGATCTAGCGGGGGGATCCCAAGAGACCCAGTACTTC
NA TRBJ2-3 TRBD2 TRBV5-1 CASTSGLAGVDTQYF TGCGCCAGCACCTCCGGACTAGCGGGAGTTGATACGCAGTATTTT
few TRBJ2-7 TRBD1 TRBV5-1 CASSLGPQGDYEQYF TGCGCCAGCAGCTTGGGACCACAGGGGGACTACGAGCAGTACTTC
few TRBJ2-7 TRBD2 TRBV4-3 CASSPGLAVLYEQYF TGCGCCAGCAGCCCGGGACTAGCGGTTCTTTACGAGCAGTACTTC
NA TRBJ1-6 NA TRBV30 CAWSVPGLSYNSPLHF TGTGCCTGGAGTGTACCAGGCCTCTCCTATAATTCACCCCTCCACTTT
few TRBJ1-2 NA TRBV5-1 CASSLRFGDALNYGYTF TGCGCCAGCAGCTTGAGGTTCGGGGATGCCCTTAACTATGGCTACACCTTC
NA TRBJ1-5 NA TRBV2 CASSEASRNQPQHF TGTGCCAGCAGTGAGGCCAGCAGGAATCAGCCCCAGCATTTT
NA TRBJ2-7 NA TRBV2 CAISTESSYEQYF TGTGCCATATCGACGGAGAGCTCCTACGAGCAGTACTTC
few TRBJ1-2 TRBD1 TRBV19 CASTSIGTGVGYTF TGTGCCAGTACTTCTATCGGGACAGGGGTTGGCTACACCTTC
NA TRBJ1-2 NA TRBV7-2 CASSLSAASFYGYTF TGTGCCAGCAGCTTAAGTGCGGCCTCCTTCTATGGCTACACCTTC
few TRBJ2-3 NA TRBV5-4 CASSSQGTDTQYF TGTGCCAGCAGCTCACAGGGAACAGATACGCAGTATTTT
few TRBJ2-1 NA TRBV4-2 CASSQGEAEPGNEQFF TGTGCCAGCAGCCAAGGAGAAGCGGAGCCTGGCAATGAGCAGTTCTTC
few TRBJ1-4 TRBD1 TRBV10-3 CAISDRTGLNEKLFF TGTGCCATCAGTGACCGGACAGGGCTTAATGAAAAACTGTTTTTT
few TRBJ1-1 TRBD1 TRBV4-2 CASSQARDRENTEAFF TGTGCCAGCAGCCAAGCGAGGGACAGGGAGAACACTGAAGCTTTCTTT
NA TRBJ1-1 NA TRBV28 CASSIQGVTEAFF TGTGCCAGCAGTATACAGGGAGTCACTGAAGCTTTCTTT
few TRBJ2-1 TRBD2 TRBV29-1 CSVVIAGGPYNEQFF TGCAGCGTTGTAATAGCGGGAGGGCCCTACAATGAGCAGTTCTTC
NA TRBJ2-3 NA TRBV9 CASSVGGASTDTQYF TGTGCCAGCAGCGTTGGGGGGGCAAGCACAGATACGCAGTATTTT
NA TRBJ2-7 NA TRBV27 CASSPSHTRVYEQYF TGTGCCAGCAGCCCTTCTCACACTAGGGTCTACGAGCAGTACTTC
few TRBJ1-4 TRBD1 TRBV27 CASSLRGTGYATNEKLFF TGTGCCAGCAGTTTACGGGGGACAGGGTATGCAACTAATGAAAAACTGTTTTTT
few TRBJ1-1 NA TRBV6-5 CASSLLENTEAFF TGTGCCAGCAGCTTACTCGAGAATACTGAAGCTTTCTTT
NA TRBJ1-4 NA TRBV29-1 CSVARAATNEKLFF TGCAGCGTTGCGAGGGCAGCAACTAATGAAAAACTGTTTTTT
NA TRBJ1-3 NA TRBV5-1 CASSLADNGGDTIYF TGCGCCAGCAGCTTGGCGGACAATGGTGGCGACACCATATATTTT
few TRBJ2-7 TRBD2 TRBV30 CAWSEAGMSYEQYF TGTGCCTGGTCCGAAGCGGGAATGTCCTACGAGCAGTACTTC
NA TRBJ2-7 NA TRBV5-1 CASSLQDSPYEQYF TGCGCCAGCAGCTTACAGGACAGCCCCTACGAGCAGTACTTC
few TRBJ2-7 NA TRBV4-1 CASSQIARSLSYEQYF TGCGCCAGCAGCCAAATTGCGCGGTCCCTCTCCTACGAGCAGTACTTC
NA TRBJ2-3 NA TRBV5-1 CAGSSPGLTDTQYF TGCGCCGGCAGCTCACCAGGGTTAACAGATACGCAGTATTTT
few TRBJ1-2 NA TRBV7-2 CASSWGGADYGYTF TGTGCCAGCAGCTGGGGTGGGGCGGACTATGGCTACACCTTC
few TRBJ2-7 TRBD1 TRBV5-4 CASSQGQGAGEQYF TGTGCCAGCAGCCAAGGACAGGGGGCCGGAGAGCAGTACTTC
NA TRBJ2-3 NA TRBV7-9 CASSLIWQGGTDTQYF TGTGCCAGCAGCTTAATTTGGCAGGGGGGAACAGATACGCAGTATTTT
NA TRBJ2-3 TRBD2 TRBV15 CATSRDVRGGPDTQYF TGTGCCACCAGCAGAGACGTCCGGGGGGGGCCAGATACGCAGTATTTT
NA TRBJ1-1 NA TRBV7-9 CASSLSSENTEAFF TGTGCCAGCAGCTTAAGCAGCGAGAACACTGAAGCTTTCTTT
few TRBJ2-4 TRBD1 TRBV25-1 CATGAGGRWNKNIQYF TGTGCCACTGGGGCAGGGGGCCGGTGGAACAAAAACATTCAGTACTTC
few TRBJ2-2 TRBD2 TRBV9 CASSVLAGSNTGELFF TGTGCCAGCAGCGTACTAGCGGGATCGAACACCGGGGAGCTGTTTTTT
NA TRBJ1-3 NA TRBV18 CASSPNPRVENTIYF TGTGCCAGCTCACCTAACCCCCGGGTAGAAAACACCATATATTTT
NA TRBJ2-7 NA TRBV4-1 CASSQVGGAGLREQYF TGCGCCAGCAGCCAAGTAGGGGGAGCAGGTCTGCGCGAGCAGTACTTC
NA TRBJ1-4 NA TRBV7-6 CASKGRDNEKLFF TGTGCCAGCAAGGGCAGGGATAATGAAAAACTGTTTTTT
NA TRBJ2-7 NA TRBV9 CASSVDGGRRGLSYEQYF TGTGCCAGCAGCGTCGATGGGGGGCGAAGGGGGCTCTCCTACGAGCAGTACTTC
NA TRBJ2-3 NA TRBV5-4 CASSSYRDRTDTQYF TGTGCCAGCAGCTCTTACAGGGACCGCACAGATACGCAGTATTTT
NA TRBJ2-2 TRBD1 TRBV11-2 CASSDRVQNTGELFF TGTGCCAGCAGCGACAGGGTCCAGAACACCGGGGAGCTGTTTTTT
NA TRBJ2-1 NA TRBV11-2 CASSFSVSQRYNEQFF TGTGCCAGCAGCTTTTCGGTTAGTCAGCGTTACAATGAGCAGTTCTTC
NA TRBJ2-3 NA TRBV7-6 CASSLESRQLASTDTQYF TGTGCCAGCAGCTTAGAGTCGCGCCAGCTAGCGAGCACAGATACGCAGTATTTT
NA TRBJ2-1 TRBD2 TRBV27 CASSLLTSAGSYNEQFF TGTGCCAGCAGTTTGCTGACTAGCGCCGGCTCCTACAATGAGCAGTTCTTC
NA TRBJ2-3 NA TRBV30 CAWSVEQVVAQYF TGTGCCTGGAGTGTAGAGCAGGTCGTTGCGCAGTATTTT
once TRBJ2-2 TRBD2 TRBV5-6 CASSLWQREGDGELFF TGTGCCAGCAGCTTGTGGCAGCGGGAGGGTGACGGGGAGCTGTTTTTT